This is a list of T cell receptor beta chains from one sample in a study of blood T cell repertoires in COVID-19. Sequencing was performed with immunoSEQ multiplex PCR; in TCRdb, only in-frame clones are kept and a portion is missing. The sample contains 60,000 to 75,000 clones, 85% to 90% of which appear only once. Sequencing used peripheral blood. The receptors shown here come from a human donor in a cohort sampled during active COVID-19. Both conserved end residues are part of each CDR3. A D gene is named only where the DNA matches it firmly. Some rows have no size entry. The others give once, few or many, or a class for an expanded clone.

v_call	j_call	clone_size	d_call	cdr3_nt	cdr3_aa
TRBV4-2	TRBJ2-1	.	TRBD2	TGTGCCAGCCGTTCCCAGACTAGCGGGATTTTCGGTGAGCAGTTCTTC	CASRSQTSGIFGEQFF
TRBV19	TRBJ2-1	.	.	TGTGCCAGTACACAGGGATTCACCTACAATGAGCAGTTCTTC	CASTQGFTYNEQFF
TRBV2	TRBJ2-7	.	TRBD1	TGTGCCAGCAGTGAAAGAGCCAGGGGGAGCATAACCTACTACGAGCAGTACTTC	CASSERARGSITYYEQYF
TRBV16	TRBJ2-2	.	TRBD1	TGTGCCAGCAGCTCCCAATACAGGGGGCAAAGCACCGGGGAGCTGTTTTTT	CASSSQYRGQSTGELFF
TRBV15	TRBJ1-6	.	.	TGTGCCACCAGCTGGCAGGGGAATAATTCACCCCTCCACTTT	CATSWQGNNSPLHF
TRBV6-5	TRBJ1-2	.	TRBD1	TGTGCCAGCAGTTACACCGGGACAGGGTATCACTATGGCTACACCTTC	CASSYTGTGYHYGYTF
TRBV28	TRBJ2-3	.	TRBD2	TGTGCCAGCAGTTTATTACCAGCGGGAATGGGTGTGACAGATACGCAGTATTTT	CASSLLPAGMGVTDTQYF
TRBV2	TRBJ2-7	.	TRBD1	TGTGCCAGCAGTGGGCTAGGGACAGTTCCCGAGCAGTACTTC	CASSGLGTVPEQYF
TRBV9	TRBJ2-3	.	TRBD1	TGTGCCAGCAGCATAACAGGGGGCACAGATACGCAGTATTTT	CASSITGGTDTQYF
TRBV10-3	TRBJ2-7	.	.	TGTGCCATCAGTGATTTAGTCGGCGAGCAGTACTTC	CAISDLVGEQYF
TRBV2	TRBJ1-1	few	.	TGTGCCAGTATGAACACTGAAGCTTTCTTT	CASMNTEAFF
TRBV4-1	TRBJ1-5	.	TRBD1	TGCGCCAGCAGGTATACAGGGGGTAGCAATCAGCCCCAGCATTTT	CASRYTGGSNQPQHF
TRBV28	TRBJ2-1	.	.	TGTGCCGCCGCCGGCCTAGATAATGAGCAGTTCTTC	CAAAGLDNEQFF
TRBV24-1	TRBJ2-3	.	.	TGTGCCACCAGTGATTCCCCCTGGGGCACGCAGTATTTT	CATSDSPWGTQYF
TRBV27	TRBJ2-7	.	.	TGTGCCAGCAGTTTATCGACCCAGGGCTACGAGCAGTACTTC	CASSLSTQGYEQYF
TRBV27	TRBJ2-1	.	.	TGTGCCAGCAGTTTACCCGGACAGAAAGGCCACAATGAGCAGTTCTTC	CASSLPGQKGHNEQFF